These T cell receptor beta chains were read from a single sample in a study of T cells after yellow fever vaccination. A single record per CDR3 protein comes from TCRdb applying MiXCR to the 5' RACE reads. The repertoire consists of around 310,000 distinct CDR3 sequences, with more than 3% occurring once and the leading ten covering around 22%. Sequenced here: PBMCs, sampled on the day of the yellow fever booster vaccination. These receptors all come from a man aged 18 to 29 who received the YFV17D yellow fever vaccine. The CDR3 runs from the conserved cysteine through the conserved F or W. D genes are given only for firm matches. Size values are once, few and many counts, or a class for expanded clones, and some rows have none.

many	NA	TRBV18	TRBJ1-4	TGTGCCAGCTCACCCTTTACGGAAAAACTGTTTTTT	CASSPFTEKLFF
many	TRBD1	TRBV25-1	TRBJ2-4	TGTGCCAGCAGTGAACGGGACAGGGGAATTCAGTACTTC	CASSERDRGIQYF
many	NA	TRBV27	TRBJ2-5	TGTGCCAGCAGTTTAGACAGCACACAAGAGACCCAGTACTTC	CASSLDSTQETQYF
few	TRBD2	TRBV20-1	TRBJ2-5	TGCAGTACTCCCGGGAGGAGCCAAGAGACCCAGTACTTC	CSTPGRSQETQYF
NA	TRBD1	TRBV30	TRBJ2-7	TGTGCCTGGAGTTCGGACAGGGGCTACGAGCAGTACTTC	CAWSSDRGYEQYF
many	NA	TRBV20-1	TRBJ2-2	TGCAGTGCTAGACCCGCGCCAACCGGGGAGCTGTTTTTT	CSARPAPTGELFF
NA	NA	TRBV5-1	TRBJ2-3	TGCGCCAGCAGCTTGGCGCCAGCGGTCGCAGATACGCAGTATTTT	CASSLAPAVADTQYF
NA	TRBD2	TRBV29-1	TRBJ2-5	TGCAGCGTTACGGGAGGGCTGGGTGTGGAGACCCAGTACTTC	CSVTGGLGVETQYF
NA	NA	TRBV5-4	TRBJ1-1	TGTGCCAGCAGCTTCCGGGGGGCGCGGACTGAAGCTTTCTTT	CASSFRGARTEAFF
NA	NA	TRBV2	TRBJ2-1	TGTGCCAGCAGTGAAACGTGGGGCCTAAATGAGCAGTTCTTC	CASSETWGLNEQFF
many	TRBD2	TRBV19	TRBJ2-2	TGTGCCAGTAGTTTAGCGGGGGGTACCGCCGGGGAGCTGTTTTTT	CASSLAGGTAGELFF
NA	NA	TRBV7-2	TRBJ2-1	TGTGCCAGCAGCTTGTTGTGGAATGAGCAGTTCTTC	CASSLLWNEQFF
few	NA	TRBV4-2	TRBJ1-2	TGTGCCAGCAGCCAAGATACGGGGCCGAACTATGGCTACACCTTC	CASSQDTGPNYGYTF
many	TRBD2	TRBV19	TRBJ2-1	TGTGCCAGTAGTAGAGCGGGGACTTACAATGAGCAGTTCTTC	CASSRAGTYNEQFF
NA	NA	TRBV5-1	TRBJ1-1	TGCGCCACCAAGGACACGAAGAACACTGAAGCTTTCTTT	CATKDTKNTEAFF
NA	TRBD1	TRBV2	TRBJ2-2	TGTGCCAGCAGACGACAGGGGGCCACCGGGGAGCTGTTTTTT	CASRRQGATGELFF
many	TRBD2	TRBV12-3/TRBV12-4	TRBJ2-3	TGTGCCAGCAGTTCCGGGGGGGGCACAGATACGCAGTATTTT	CASSSGGGTDTQYF
few	NA	TRBV5-6	TRBJ2-1	TGTGCCAGCAGCTTCACGGGGGTGTGGGACAATGAGCAGTTCTTC	CASSFTGVWDNEQFF
NA	TRBD1	TRBV27	TRBJ1-1	TGTGCCAGCAGTTCCACCCCGGGACAGGGGGCTGACACTGAAGCTTTCTTT	CASSSTPGQGADTEAFF
few	TRBD2	TRBV11-3	TRBJ2-1	TGTGCCAGCAGCTTAGTGGCGGGGGGGCCGGGCAATGAGCAGTTCTTC	CASSLVAGGPGNEQFF